The 7 T cell receptor beta chains given below trace back to one sample, sequenced in a study of cytomegalovirus exposure and HLA in healthy donors. Amplification used 60 Vbeta primers and 13 Jbeta primers. The table came from immunoSEQ multiplex PCR; TCRdb's copy has only in-frame clones and leaves some out. The table includes more than 110,000 clones, 80% detected once. Sequenced input: PBMCs. The source of these receptors is a man aged 35 to 55 in good health and CMV-seropositive.

The V gene is TRBV5-3, the J gene TRBJ1-1; D gene uncertain. TRBV5-3 is recorded as an ORF, its role being uncertain. V was pared by 4 bases and J by 1 base, with 8 bases between. The CDR3 spans 13 residues. The CDR3 region has the DNA TGTGCCAGAAGCCACCAGAAGAACACTGAAGCTTTCTTT. It translates to CARSHQKNTEAFF.

This chain joins TRBV2 and TRBJ2-5; no reliable D call. Germline V gives CDR1 SNHLY, CDR2 FYNNEI. V shed 5 bases and J shed 2 bases, with 9 bases lying between them. There are 13 residues in the CDR3. The DNA for the CDR3 is TGTGCCAGCAGTCTACAGAGACAAGAGACCCAGTACTTC. Protein product: CASSLQRQETQYF.

The chain recombines TRBV13 with TRBJ2-3; D possibly corresponds to TRBD1 (8 bases). Trimming took off 4 bases at V and 3 bases at J, with 17 bases between the two ends. Germline CDR1 is PRHDT and CDR2 is FYEKMQ (reference sequence). This CDR3 contains 16 residues. DNA for the CDR3: TGTGCCAGCAGCTCCCCGACAGGGGAGGGGACAGATACGCAGTATTTT. This gives the protein CASSSPTGEGTDTQYF.

The V and J genes are TRBV6-1 and TRBJ1-3; 7 positions match TRBD1. The CDR3 totals 13 residues. The V segment lost 7 bases and the J segment 3 bases; nucleotides outside the gene matches: 3. CDR1 and CDR2 from the germline V gene are MNHNS and SASEGT. In nucleotides, the CDR3 is TGTGCCAGCACCCAGGGGGTTGGAAACACCATATATTTT. Translating gives CASTQGVGNTIYF.

The V gene is TRBV5-4, the J gene TRBJ1-2; D perhaps matches TRBD1 (6 bases). Trimming took off 0 bases at V and 7 bases at J, with 13 bases between the two ends. CDR1 is SGHNT, CDR2 YYREEE, per germline (reference sequence). This CDR3 is 14 amino acids long. The CDR3 sequence: CASSLGQGLGGYTF. The DNA for the CDR3 is TGTGCCAGCAGCTTGGGGCAGGGGTTAGGTGGCTACACCTTC.

The chain has TRBV4-2 and TRBJ1-2; no reliable D call. Per germline, CDR1 LGHNA and CDR2 YNFKEQ. V gave up 0 bases and J gave up 8 bases, with 19 bases separating them. The CDR3 has 16 residues. The CDR3 here is CASSQDRNPGGLGYTF. Here the CDR3 DNA reads TGTGCCAGCAGCCAAGATAGGAACCCCGGCGGCTTGGGCTACACCTTC.

The gene calls are TRBV19 and TRBJ1-5, with 7 bases aligning to TRBD1. The germline V gene encodes CDR1 LNHDA and CDR2 SQIVND (reference sequence). V lost 4 bases and J lost 15; bases outside the gene matches: 15. The CDR3 spans 14 residues. The CDR3 DNA sequence: TGTGCCAGTAGTACCCAATTCCAGGGGGTTTCGTGGCATTTT. Amino acids: CASSTQFQGVSWHF.